This T cell receptor (beta chain) originates from a study of brain T cells in children with intractable seizures. TCRdb keeps only in-frame clones here, not all; method: immunoSEQ multiplex PCR. This sample has hundreds of thousands of clones, with approximately 93% found just once. Time point defined: blood from clinic visit 5 months post-surgery; TSC patient then seizure free. General observations from the study: Pre-surgery blood may have been undersampled, hiding some clones.

The V gene lost 2 bases and the J gene lost 4 bases, with 9 bases spanning the gap. The germline gives CDR1 SEHNR, CDR2 FQNEAQ (reference sequence). The CDR3 length is 14 residues. Comments on this clone: Antigen unknown.

The V gene is TRBV7-9, the J gene TRBJ1-5; D is ambiguous. This TCR was sampled from a boy younger than two with tuberous sclerosis and intractable seizures. The sample here was peripheral blood, taken roughly 5 months after surgery. In DNA, the CDR3 is TGTGCCAGCAGCTTAAGTGGGAAGAATCAGCCCCAGCATTTT. Protein: CASSLSGKNQPQHF.